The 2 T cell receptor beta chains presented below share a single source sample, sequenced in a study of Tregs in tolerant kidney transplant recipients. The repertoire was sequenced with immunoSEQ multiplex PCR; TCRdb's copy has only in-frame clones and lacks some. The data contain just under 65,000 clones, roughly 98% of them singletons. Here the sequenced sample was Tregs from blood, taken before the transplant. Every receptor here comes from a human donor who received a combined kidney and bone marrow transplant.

In DNA form, the CDR3 reads TGTGCCAGCATGCCCATTCAGTACCCTACAGATACGCAGTATTTT. Translating it yields CASMPIQYPTDTQYF. The chain links TRBV6-1 to TRBJ2-3; D ambiguous. The CDR3 totals 15 residues. From germline, CDR1 is MNHNS and CDR2 SASEGT. V was pared by 7 bases and J by 3 bases, with 17 bases between.

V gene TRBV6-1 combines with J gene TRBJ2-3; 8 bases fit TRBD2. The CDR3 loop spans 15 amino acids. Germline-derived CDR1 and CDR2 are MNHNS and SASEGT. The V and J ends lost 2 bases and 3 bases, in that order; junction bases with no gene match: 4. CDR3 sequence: CASSEMTSATDTQYF. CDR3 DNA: TGTGCCAGCAGTGAAATGACTAGCGCAACAGATACGCAGTATTTT.